This T cell receptor beta chain was sequenced for a study of blood T cells in healthy people across ages. A sample-barcoded 5' primer and a J-beta primer mix were used in a second PCR of roughly 7 to 12 cycles. Each CDR3 protein gets one entry after TCRdb re-called the 5' RACE reads with MiXCR. The table has about 1.7 million distinct CDR3 sequences, over 25% seen once. The sequence derives from a woman aged 25 to 39 in good health. The sample consisted of blood.

In DNA, the CDR3 is TGCAGTGCAAGGACAGGGGGGAGTGGCTACACCTTC. Amino acids: CSARTGGSGYTF. V gene TRBV20-1 combines with J gene TRBJ1-2; 10 positions match TRBD1. The CDR3 has 12 amino acids. V trimming: 6 bases; J trimming: 7 bases; junction bases outside the gene matches: 5. Germline V CDR1 and CDR2: DFQATT, SNEGSKA (reference sequence).